These 16 T cell receptor beta chains came from one sample sequenced in a study of graft-versus-host responses after intestinal transplantation. Produced via immunoSEQ multiplex PCR; TCRdb's table is partial and in-frame only. The table lists fewer than 25,000 clones, about 45% of them singletons. Sequenced here: alloreactive CD4+ T cells from a mixed lymphocyte reaction culture, sampled before intestinal transplant. Subset indicated: CFSE-low proliferating T cells sorted from approximately 6-day pre-transplant mixed lymphocyte reaction (GvH or HvG direction). The receptors here all came from a human patient who received an intestinal transplant.

The genes are TRBV7-2 and TRBJ1-1, with 10 bases aligning to TRBD1. From germline, CDR1 is SGHTA and CDR2 FQGNSA. The CDR3 extends over 16 amino acids. Trimming removed 5 bases from V and 5 bases from J; junction bases left unmatched: 11. The CDR3 reads CASSLMGGTGVTEAFF. For the CDR3, the DNA is TGTGCCAGCAGCCTCATGGGGGGGACAGGGGTTACTGAAGCTTTCTTT.

The J gene is TRBJ1-2, the V gene TRBV19; 8 bases line up with TRBD1. The germline gives CDR1 LNHDA, CDR2 SQIVND (reference sequence). The junction had 6 bases not matched to a gene; V was cut back by 7 bases and J by 2 bases. The CDR3 extends over 14 amino acids. The CDR3 nucleotides are TGTGCCAGTAACAGGGGGGACACCAACTATGGCTACACCTTC. Amino acids: CASNRGDTNYGYTF.

The chain has TRBV9 and TRBJ1-6; D unresolved. V lost 1 base and J 0 bases, leaving 8 bases between the germline ends. This CDR3 has 16 residues. Germline V gene data show CDR1 as SGDLS and CDR2 as YYNGEE. CDR3 loop: CASSVTGSSYNSPLHF. The CDR3 DNA reads TGTGCCAGCAGCGTAACGGGGAGCTCCTATAATTCACCCCTCCACTTT.

This clone was found a few times. This chain uses TRBV6-1 with TRBJ1-1; D is uncertain. The CDR3 runs to 18 residues. V was pared by 1 base and J by 0 bases, with 18 bases between. From germline, CDR1 is MNHNS and CDR2 SASEGT. This CDR3 is CASSEVGLPRSMNTEAFF. In nucleotides, the CDR3 is TGTGCCAGCAGTGAAGTCGGACTTCCACGGTCCATGAACACTGAAGCTTTCTTT.

This chain connects TRBV7-9 to TRBJ2-5; tentatively, D is TRBD2 (6 bases). Trimming took off 1 base at V and 1 base at J, with 10 bases between the two ends. Germline V gene data show CDR1 as SEHNR and CDR2 as FQNEAQ (reference sequence). CDR3 length equals 15 residues. The CDR3 DNA reads as TGTGCCAGCAGCTTAGTTCGCGGGGTCCAAGAGACCCAGTACTTC. Translating it yields CASSLVRGVQETQYF. The whole variable domain, remainder taken from reference TRBV7-9 and TRBJ2-5, is DTGVSQNPRHKITKRGQNVTFRCDPISEHNRLYWYRQTLGQGPEFLTYFQNEAQLEKSRLLSDRFSAERPKGSFSTLEIQRTEQGDSAMYLCASSLVRGVQETQYFGPGTRLLVL.

The CDR3 nucleotides read TGTGCCAGCAGTGCCTATGGACTTACCACCGGGGAGCTGTTTTTT. Amino acid sequence: CASSAYGLTTGELFF. The chain carries TRBV2 and TRBJ2-2; tentatively, D is TRBD2 (5 bases). With 4 bases removed from V and 4 bases from J, the gap between germline ends came to 13 bases. Germline V gene data show CDR1 as SNHLY and CDR2 as FYNNEI. CDR3 length: 15 residues.

Here the CDR3 DNA reads TGTGCCAGCAGTGAAAAGGGTGCCGGGACTAATCAGTTCTTC. Its protein is CASSEKGAGTNQFF. The rearrangement links TRBV6-1 to TRBJ2-1, with 7 bases aligning to TRBD2. Germline V gene lookup returns CDR1 MNHNS and CDR2 SASEGT. The CDR3 is 14 residues long. J gave up 13 bases and V 2 bases, and 11 bases lay outside the gene matches.

The CDR3 bases are TGTGCCAGCAGCCGGACAGGGGCGAACACTGAAGCTTTCTTT. It yields the protein CASSRTGANTEAFF. This sequence joins TRBV6-1 and TRBJ1-1; 9 bases are a match to TRBD1. Per germline, CDR1 MNHNS and CDR2 SASEGT. V shed 6 bases, J shed 1 base, and the junction held 3 bases outside the gene matches. The CDR3 is 14 amino acids.

This clone counts as medium-sized. This sequence joins TRBV5-6 and TRBJ2-3; 7 bases map to TRBD2. CDR3 length: 14 amino acids. CDR1 and CDR2 from the germline V gene are SGHDT and YYEEEE. Germline trimming cut 4 bases from V and 0 bases from J; bases unmatched to any gene: 2. CDR3 coding DNA: TGTGCCAGCAGCGGTAGCGGGAGCACAGATACGCAGTATTTT. Protein product: CASSGSGSTDTQYF.

This clone has just a few counts. The chain combines TRBV6-5 with TRBJ1-1; D call uncertain. The germline V gene encodes CDR1 MNHEY and CDR2 SVGAGI. With 4 bases removed from V and 1 base from J, the gap between germline ends came to 10 bases. This CDR3 has 14 residues. CDR3 bases: TGTGCCAGCAGTTCCCCGGGAGCGAACACTGAAGCTTTCTTT. Amino acids: CASSSPGANTEAFF.

This clone has just a few counts. V usage is TRBV5-1 and J usage is TRBJ2-7, with TRBD1 matching over 8 bases. In germline, CDR1 is SGHRS, CDR2 YFSETQ. The CDR3 sequence is 13 residues long. V dropped 4 bases and J dropped 3; count of bases not matched to a gene: 3. This CDR3 reads CASSHGTGYEQYF. The CDR3 bases are TGCGCCAGCAGCCATGGGACAGGCTACGAGCAGTACTTC.

V usage is TRBV18 and J usage is TRBJ1-1, with D unresolved. V lost 3 bases to trimming and J lost 4 bases, with 12 bases between them. Per germline, CDR1 KGHSH and CDR2 LQKENI. The CDR3 has 14 residues. In nucleotides, the CDR3 is TGTGCCAGCTCACCCCTAGTGACGGGCACTGAAGCTTTCTTT. Its translation is CASSPLVTGTEAFF.

The chain couples TRBV10-1 to TRBJ1-1, with unresolved D. CDR1 is WNHNN, CDR2 SYGVQD, per germline (reference sequence). The CDR3 is made up of 13 amino acids. V was trimmed by 3 bases and J by 3 bases, leaving 8 bases between them. For the CDR3, the DNA is TGCGCCAGCAGTGAAACACAATACACTGAAGCTTTCTTT. Translation gives CASSETQYTEAFF.

The chain recombines TRBV2 with TRBJ2-7; weak D call: TRBD2 (5 bases). This CDR3 is built from 13 residues. The V and J ends lost 6 bases and 2 bases respectively, with 11 bases between them. Germline values: CDR1 SNHLY, CDR2 FYNNEI. CDR3 sequence (DNA): TGTGCCAGCAGACCCGGGGTGACCTACGAGCAGTACTTC. As protein: CASRPGVTYEQYF. Based on the CDR3 plus reference TRBV2 and TRBJ2-7, the full variable domain is EPEVTQTPSHQVTQMGQEVILRCVPISNHLYFYWYRQILGQKVEFLVSFYNNEISEKSEIFDDQFSVERPDGSNFTLKIRSTKLEDSAMYFCASRPGVTYEQYFGPGTRLTVT.

The CDR3 spells CASSHPQGMVMGSTEAFF. In DNA form, the CDR3 reads TGCGCCAGCAGCCATCCACAGGGGATGGTCATGGGAAGCACTGAAGCTTTCTTT. This chain joins TRBV4-1 and TRBJ1-1; the match to TRBD1 covers 7 bases. Germline assignment: CDR1 MGHRA and CDR2 YSYEKL. The CDR3 loop spans 18 amino acids. The trim removed 3 bases at V and 4 bases at J, leaving 17 bases unmatched.

CDR3 amino acids: CASSPRDRALYEQYF. Here the CDR3 DNA reads TGTGCCAGCAGTCCACGGGACAGGGCGCTCTACGAGCAGTACTTC. The chain employs TRBV6-6 and TRBJ2-5; TRBD1 agrees at 9 bases. The assigned J gene may be wrong: the sequence end matches TRBJ2-7 better. This CDR3 has 15 residues. CDR1 and CDR2 (germline): MNHNY, SVGAGI (reference sequence).